Listed here are 20 T cell receptor beta chains from one sample, sequenced in a study of blood T cell repertoires in COVID-19. Assay: immunoSEQ multiplex PCR; the TCRdb copy retains only in-frame clones and omits some. The sample includes approximately 250,000 clones, about 89% of them seen just once. The sample consisted of peripheral blood. Receptor source: a man aged 40-49 years with active or convalescent COVID-19.

This chain connects TRBV5-5 to TRBJ2-7, with TRBD1 matching 9 bases. V trimming: 4 bases; J trimming: 2 bases; junction bases outside the gene matches: 13. The CDR3 has 17 amino acids. Per the germline V gene, CDR1 is SGHKS and CDR2 is YYEKEE (reference sequence). CDR3 nucleotide sequence: TGTGCCAGCAGCCGTCCCGGGACAGGGAAAAAAGCCTACGAGCAGTACTTC. Translated, it gives CASSRPGTGKKAYEQYF.

The genes are TRBV30 and TRBJ2-2, with 14 bases fitting TRBD2. This CDR3 spans 20 amino acids. Trimming removed 2 bases from V and 8 bases from J; junction bases left unmatched: 19. In germline, CDR1 is GTSNPN, CDR2 SVGIG (reference sequence). CDR3 in amino acids: CAWSRRQPGTSGGLEGELFF. In DNA form, the CDR3 reads TGTGCCTGGAGTAGGAGGCAGCCCGGGACTAGCGGGGGCCTCGAGGGGGAGCTGTTTTTT.

The V gene is TRBV7-9, the J gene TRBJ1-5; D remains unclear. The CDR3 totals 13 residues. The V and J ends lost 6 bases and 0 bases respectively, with 6 bases between them. Germline-derived CDR1 and CDR2 are SEHNR and FQNEAQ (reference sequence). For the CDR3, the DNA is TGTGCCAGCAGTAGAGGTAGCAATCAGCCCCAGCATTTT. It codes for CASSRGSNQPQHF.

This chain uses TRBV5-4 with TRBJ2-5, with 7 positions matching TRBD2. J was trimmed by 5 bases and V by 4 bases; bases with no gene match: 8. Germline V gene sequence: CDR1 SGHNT, CDR2 YYREEE (reference sequence). The CDR3 length is 14 residues. In nucleotides, the CDR3 is TGTGCCAGCAGCCCCGGGGGAGGGGTGGAGACCCAGTACTTC. It yields the protein CASSPGGGVETQYF.

The V gene is TRBV10-1, the J gene TRBJ2-3; D gene ambiguous. CDR1 and CDR2 from the germline V gene are WNHNN and SYGVQD (reference sequence). Trimming shortened V by 3 bases and J by 1 base, and 5 bases separated the two germline ends. The CDR3 length is 13 residues. The CDR3 is CASSEHGTDTQYF. CDR3 coding DNA: TGCGCCAGCAGTGAACACGGCACAGATACGCAGTATTTT.

The chain links TRBV9 to TRBJ2-1; 12 nucleotides match TRBD2. Germline assignment: CDR1 SGDLS and CDR2 YYNGEE. The trim removed 3 bases at V and 8 bases at J, leaving 12 bases unmatched. The CDR3 spans 17 residues. CDR3 sequence reads: CASSGPTTSGRWDEQFF. The CDR3 DNA follows: TGTGCCAGCAGCGGCCCCACCACTAGCGGGAGGTGGGATGAGCAGTTCTTC.

J is TRBJ2-7 and V is TRBV6-5, with 8 bases fitting TRBD2. Germline V gene sequence: CDR1 MNHEY, CDR2 SVGAGI. With V trimmed by 7 bases and J by 4 bases, 9 bases remained unmatched. The length of the CDR3 is 14 residues. The CDR3 protein is CASTRRGGLYEQYF. As DNA, the CDR3 is TGTGCCAGCACCCGACGGGGGGGCCTTTACGAGCAGTACTTC.

This clone was seen at least ten times. This rearrangement joins TRBV23-1 to TRBJ1-1, with 7 bases identical to TRBD1. TRBV23-1 carries the ORF label, with uncertain function. V was clipped by 4 bases and J by 5 bases; unmatched bases: 10. This CDR3 is built from 15 residues. As DNA, the CDR3 is TGCGCCAGCAGTCCCGGGAAGGGGGCAGGGACTGAAGCTTTCTTT. This gives the protein CASSPGKGAGTEAFF.

The V and J genes are TRBV3-1 (or the pseudogene TRBV3-2) and TRBJ1-3; perhaps TRBD1 as D (6 bases). Germline CDR1 and CDR2: LGHDT and YNNKEL (reference sequence). The CDR3 runs to 16 residues. Trimming took off 5 bases at V and 0 bases at J, with 14 bases between the two ends. The CDR3 DNA is TGTGCCAGCAGCGCAGCGGGGGGCCTCTCTGGAAACACCATATATTTT. This sequence encodes CASSAAGGLSGNTIYF.

This chain joins TRBV12-3 or TRBV12-4 and TRBJ2-7; D gene ambiguous. The ends were cut back, 5 bases at V and 3 bases at J, with 11 bases in the middle. The CDR3 runs to 13 residues. In DNA, the CDR3 is TGTGCCAGCAGTCCACGCGGCCACTACGAGCAGTACTTC. Its protein product is CASSPRGHYEQYF.

J is TRBJ2-7 and V is TRBV28; 8 bases match TRBD1. CDR3 length: 14 amino acids. With 5 bases clipped from V and 2 bases from J, the junction kept 5 bases outside the gene matches. In germline, CDR1 is MDHEN, CDR2 SYDVKM. CDR3 protein: CASSGPGGPYEQYF. CDR3 coding DNA: TGTGCCAGCAGTGGCCCAGGGGGCCCCTACGAGCAGTACTTC.

V usage is TRBV7-9 and J usage is TRBJ2-7, with 10 positions matching TRBD1. The CDR3 contains 14 residues. The junction had 3 bases not matched to a gene; V was cut back by 3 bases and J by 4 bases. The V gene's germline CDR1 is SEHNR and CDR2 FQNEAQ (reference sequence). The CDR3, as DNA: TGTGCCAGCAGCTTCGGGACAGGGGTGTACGAGCAGTACTTC. Its protein is CASSFGTGVYEQYF.

As DNA, the CDR3 is TGTGCCAGCAGCTTAACGTACGAGGCAGCTAGCACAGATACGCAGTATTTT. Residues: CASSLTYEAASTDTQYF. The chain joins TRBV7-3 to TRBJ2-3; the D is unclear. V was pared by 0 bases and J by 0 bases, with 13 bases between. This CDR3 has 17 residues. The germline V gene encodes CDR1 SGHTA and CDR2 FQGTGA.

The chain uses TRBV24-1 and TRBJ2-5, with a possible D match to TRBD2 (7 bases). This CDR3 region has 15 residues. Germline CDR1 KGHDR, CDR2 SFDVKD. Trimming removed 4 bases from V and 5 bases from J, with 16 bases in between. The CDR3 sequence is CATSDEGGAWETQYF. Written as DNA, the CDR3 is TGTGCCACCAGTGACGAGGGGGGGGCGTGGGAGACCCAGTACTTC.

The chain joins TRBV23-1 to TRBJ2-1; TRBD2 aligns across 10 bases. TRBV23-1 is filed as an ORF, its function uncertain. The V segment lost 0 bases and the J segment 10 bases; nucleotides outside the gene matches: 27. This CDR3 has 22 amino acids. The CDR3: CASSQSQSGRASICTARGEQFF. In DNA, the CDR3 is TGCGCCAGCAGTCAATCGCAAAGCGGGAGGGCCTCAATTTGCACGGCCCGCGGCGAGCAGTTCTTC.

Turning to this clone: A read error may be the cause here, since a much bigger clone is one base away. V usage is TRBV7-6 and J usage is TRBJ1-1, with D unclear. This CDR3 spans 13 amino acids. The germline gives CDR1 SGHVS, CDR2 FNYEAQ. Trimming took 0 bases from V and 1 from J, leaving 3 bases between them. CDR3: CASSLAQNTEAFF. Here the CDR3 DNA reads TGTGCCAGCAGCTTAGCACAGAACACTGAAGCTTTCTTT.

With respect to this clone: The same CDR3 is also encoded by other DNA sequences in this sample. The rearrangement joins TRBV11-2 to TRBJ1-2, with a possible D match to TRBD1 (5 bases). Germline lookup yields CDR1 SGHAT and CDR2 FQNNGV. The CDR3 consists of 13 residues. The V end was cut by 4 bases, the J end by 2 bases, with 8 bases between. The CDR3 nucleotides read TGTGCCAGCAGCTCAGGGCAGAACTATGGCTACACCTTC. Its protein product is CASSSGQNYGYTF.

V and J are TRBV7-9 and TRBJ1-4; D is uncertain. V was trimmed by 6 bases and J by 0 bases, leaving 14 bases between them. From germline, CDR1 is SEHNR and CDR2 FQNEAQ (reference sequence). The CDR3 is 16 residues long. CDR3 DNA: TGTGCCAGCAGACCCGAGATCGCATCAACTAATGAAAAACTGTTTTTT. It translates to CASRPEIASTNEKLFF. The whole variable domain, filled in from reference TRBV7-9 and TRBJ1-4, reads DTGVSQNPRHKITKRGQNVTFRCDPISEHNRLYWYRQTLGQGPEFLTYFQNEAQLEKSRLLSDRFSAERPKGSFSTLEIQRTEQGDSAMYLCASRPEIASTNEKLFFGSGTQLSVL.

The CDR3 is CASSYQARNNEQFF. Written as DNA, the CDR3 is TGTGCCAGCAGTTACCAAGCTAGGAACAATGAGCAGTTCTTC. The chain combines TRBV27 with TRBJ2-1; D remains ambiguous. Trimming left V 4 bases short and J 5 bases short, with 12 bases between. The germline V gene has CDR1 MNHEY and CDR2 SMNVEV (reference sequence). This CDR3 has 14 amino acids.

The V and J genes are TRBV19 and TRBJ2-2; a weak D match, TRBD1 (5 bases). Trimming cost V 6 bases and J 1 base, with 9 bases left between them. The CDR3 sequence is 14 residues long. The germline V gene has CDR1 LNHDA and CDR2 SQIVND (reference sequence). The CDR3 DNA is TGTGCCAGTAGCAGGGCACAGAACACCGGGGAGCTGTTTTTT. Its translation is CASSRAQNTGELFF.